The T cell receptor (beta chain) under discussion was sequenced for a study of blood T cells in healthy people across ages. Whole-study findings and limits: Observed TCR beta diversity showed a strong correlation with the percentage of naive T cells as measured by flow cytometry. Age brought a roughly linear fall in TCR beta diversity measured per million T cells.

This clonotype showed up many times. Its antigen remains unidentified. The donors, aged roughly 6 to 95, were healthy Caucasians from Russia. Combining a sample-barcoded 5' primer with a J-beta primer mix, a second PCR ran for about 7 to 11 cycles. The template-switch adaptor, which had 12 random nucleotides, put a tag on each cDNA molecule. MiXCR was run by TCRdb on the 5' RACE reads, yielding one entry per CDR3 protein. The repertoire has roughly 2 million distinct CDR3 sequences, approximately 50% of them found once; the top ten carry around 2.1%. Germline V gene data show CDR1 as DFQATT and CDR2 as SNEGSKA (reference sequence). Trimming left V 3 bases short and J 1 base short, with 12 bases between. This CDR3 is built from 14 residues.

The receptor comes from a woman aged 40 to 50 in good health. The rearrangement uses TRBV20-1 and TRBJ1-2; D is possibly TRBD1 (5 bases). What was sequenced was blood. CDR3 amino acids: CSASPLQDNYGYTF. The CDR3, as DNA: TGCAGTGCTAGCCCCCTACAGGATAACTATGGCTACACCTTC.